This is a list of T cell receptor beta chains from one sample in a study of cytomegalovirus exposure and HLA in healthy donors. This table comes from immunoSEQ multiplex PCR, and its TCRdb copy is limited to in-frame clones, with some not included. The data show under 200,000 clones, about 63% seen once. Sequenced material: PBMCs. These receptors originate from a woman aged 40 to 50 in good health and CMV-seropositive. Both conserved end residues are part of each CDR3. A D gene is named only where the DNA matches it firmly. Expanded clones are given a class, and other clones once, few, many or no size at all.

V	D	size	J	CDR3	DNA
TRBV5-6	NA	NA	TRBJ1-5	CASSPGTNSNQPQHF	TGTGCCAGCAGTCCCGGGACAAATAGCAATCAGCCCCAGCATTTT
TRBV4-1	NA	NA	TRBJ2-1	CASSLDTYNEQFF	TGCGCCAGCAGCCTTGACACTTACAATGAGCAGTTCTTC
TRBV6-6	TRBD2	NA	TRBJ2-1	CASSYTGLAGGNEQFF	TGTGCCAGCAGTTACACGGGACTAGCGGGAGGTAATGAGCAGTTCTTC
TRBV19	NA	NA	TRBJ1-2	CASSISGSGYTF	TGTGCCAGTAGTATTTCCGGGTCTGGCTACACCTTC
TRBV6-7	NA	NA	TRBJ2-3	CASSYPGGGTDTQYF	TGTGCCAGCAGTTACCCGGGCGGGGGCACAGATACGCAGTATTTT
TRBV19	NA	few	TRBJ2-3	CASSMGVLGGGKDTQYF	TGTGCCAGTAGTATGGGTGTTCTGGGGGGGGGCAAAGATACGCAGTATTTT
TRBV25-1	TRBD1	NA	TRBJ2-7	CATATGGAYEQYF	TGTGCCACCGCGACAGGGGGTGCCTACGAGCAGTACTTC
TRBV5-1	TRBD1	once	TRBJ2-3	CASSLRQGGDTQYF	TGCGCCAGCAGCCTCCGACAGGGGGGAGATACGCAGTATTTT
TRBV2	TRBD1	NA	TRBJ2-1	CASSARDRGYNEQFF	TGTGCCAGCAGTGCCCGGGACAGGGGTTACAATGAGCAGTTCTTC
TRBV19	NA	NA	TRBJ1-2	CAKSRGRIYGYTF	TGTGCCAAATCCAGGGGTAGAATCTATGGCTACACCTTC
TRBV2	NA	few	TRBJ2-7	CASTIGMGKSYEQYF	TGTGCCAGCACTATCGGGATGGGCAAGTCTTACGAGCAGTACTTC
TRBV29-1	NA	few	TRBJ1-4	CSGLTDTEKLFF	TGCAGCGGATTAACTGACACCGAAAAACTGTTTTTT
TRBV15	NA	NA	TRBJ2-3	CATSRDRGNTQYF	TGTGCCACCAGCAGAGATCGCGGGAATACGCAGTATTTT
TRBV15	NA	NA	TRBJ2-3	CATSARRAADTQYF	TGTGCCACCAGCGCTCGGAGGGCCGCAGATACGCAGTATTTT
TRBV14	NA	NA	TRBJ1-2	CASSQDAQVGYGYTF	TGTGCCAGCAGCCAAGATGCCCAGGTCGGCTATGGCTACACCTTC
TRBV27	NA	NA	TRBJ2-1	CASSSRNEQFF	TGTGCCAGCAGTTCTAGGAATGAGCAGTTCTTC
TRBV9	TRBD2	NA	TRBJ2-1	CASSASGRAGNEQFF	TGTGCCAGCAGCGCTAGCGGGAGGGCCGGGAATGAGCAGTTCTTC